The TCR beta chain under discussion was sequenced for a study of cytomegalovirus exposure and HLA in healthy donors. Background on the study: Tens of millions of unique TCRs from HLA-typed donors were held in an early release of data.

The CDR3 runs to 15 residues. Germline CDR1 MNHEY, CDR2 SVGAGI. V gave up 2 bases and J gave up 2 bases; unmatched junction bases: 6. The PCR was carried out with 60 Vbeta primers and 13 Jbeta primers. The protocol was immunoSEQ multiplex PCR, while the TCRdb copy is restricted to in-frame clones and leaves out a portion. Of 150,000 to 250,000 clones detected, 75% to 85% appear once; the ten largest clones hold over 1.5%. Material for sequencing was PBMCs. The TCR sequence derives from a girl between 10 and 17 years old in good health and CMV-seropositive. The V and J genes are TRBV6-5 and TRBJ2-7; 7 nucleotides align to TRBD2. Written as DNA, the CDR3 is TGTGCCAGCAGTTACCTAGCGGAAGTTCCCTACGAGCAGTACTTC. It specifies CASSYLAEVPYEQYF.